A single sample is the source of the 26 T cell receptor beta chains below, sequenced in a study of T-cell reconstitution after alpha-beta-depleted transplantation in children (dated by TCRdb to the mid-2010s). Library preparation was by PCR. This sample was sequenced with an Illumina HiSeq 2500. TCR library preparation used molecular barcoding, with unique molecular identifiers applied to normalize quantification of the TCRbeta repertoire. TCRdb itself trimmed the public reads at Q25 with fastp, ran MiXCR and retained productive beta chains. Rows are combined by CDR3 protein, so each entry shows the most common genes and DNA. The sample includes around 200,000 distinct CDR3 sequences, with roughly 7.5% observed a single time. The ten largest account for 3% to 3.5% of the sample. The sequencing used PBMCs from the stem cell graft donor, collected from the stem cell graft. The receptors originated from a human donor who donated a stem cell graft to a child with Wiskott-Aldrich syndrome.

The table lists this clonotype with many counts. The genes are TRBV30 and TRBJ1-2, with 9 bases aligning to TRBD1. After removal of 3 bases from V and 4 bases from J, the junction contained 0 bases not matched to a gene. This CDR3 has 12 amino acids. Germline values: CDR1 GTSNPN, CDR2 SVGIG (reference sequence). The CDR3 coding sequence is TGTGCCTGGAGGACAGGGGGCTATGGCTACACCTTC. Its protein is CAWRTGGYGYTF.

The sample holds many counts of this clonotype. The rearrangement joins TRBV12-3 or TRBV12-4 to TRBJ1-5; a weak D match, TRBD1 (5 bases). Trimming stripped 5 bases from V and 3 bases from J, with 14 bases between. The CDR3 has 15 residues. The CDR3 spells CASSLGTENNQPQHF. For the CDR3, the DNA is TGTGCCAGCAGTCTCGGGACTGAAAACAATCAGCCCCAGCATTTT.

The rearrangement uses TRBV20-1 and TRBJ2-5; a possible D gene is TRBD2 (6 bases). The CDR3 length is 14 residues. Germline CDR1 reads DFQATT; CDR2 reads SNEGSKA (reference sequence). Trimming pared 3 bases from V and 4 bases from J, leaving 15 bases between. The chain's CDR3 is CSARPGTPLETQYF. In nucleotides, the CDR3 is TGCAGTGCTAGGCCCGGGACTCCTTTAGAGACCCAGTACTTC.

This clonotype was counted many times. The V gene is TRBV20-1, the J gene TRBJ1-2; the match to TRBD1 covers 7 bases. With 5 bases clipped from V and 8 bases from J, the junction kept 8 bases outside the gene matches. Germline V gene sequence: CDR1 DFQATT, CDR2 SNEGSKA (reference sequence). This CDR3 comprises 12 residues. The CDR3 DNA follows: TGCAGTGCTGCAGGGGGATCAAGGGGCTACACCTTC. It codes for CSAAGGSRGYTF.

This clonotype was recorded at least ten times. V is TRBV5-1 and J is TRBJ2-5; D may be TRBD1 (6 bases). The CDR3 covers 16 residues. Germline V gives CDR1 SGHRS, CDR2 YFSETQ. Trimming removed 1 base from V and 4 bases from J, with 17 bases in between. In nucleotides, the CDR3 is TGCGCCAGCAGCTTGATTCCGACAGGCGATTTAGAGACCCAGTACTTC. Encoded protein: CASSLIPTGDLETQYF. Combining the CDR3 with reference TRBV5-1 and TRBJ2-5 gives the whole variable domain KAGVTQTPRYLIKTRGQQVTLSCSPISGHRSVSWYQQTPGQGLQFLFEYFSETQRNKGNFPGRFSGRQFSNSRSEMNVSTLELGDSALYLCASSLIPTGDLETQYFGPGTRLLVL.

The sample holds many counts of this clonotype. V is TRBV25-1 and J is TRBJ1-2; D perhaps matches TRBD1 (6 bases). There are 16 residues in the CDR3. Germline CDR1 is MGHDK and CDR2 is SYGVNS. Trimming pared 3 bases from V and 8 bases from J, leaving 22 bases between. CDR3 protein: CASSEGSGTPRQGYTF. The CDR3 region has the DNA TGTGCCAGCAGTGAGGGTTCCGGGACACCCCGTCAAGGCTACACCTTC.

The CDR3: CASSLGPPGQGSSTEAFF. DNA for the CDR3: TGCGCCAGCAGCTTGGGACCACCGGGACAGGGGTCGAGCACTGAAGCTTTCTTT. This chain joins TRBV5-1 and TRBJ1-1; 10 nucleotides line up with TRBD1. There are 18 residues in the CDR3. V gave up 0 bases and J gave up 4 bases; unmatched junction bases: 12. CDR1 is SGHRS, CDR2 YFSETQ, per germline.

J is TRBJ2-2 and V is TRBV3-1; D possibly corresponds to TRBD2 (5 bases). V was trimmed by 2 bases and J by 2 bases, leaving 18 bases between them. This CDR3 region has 18 residues. Germline V gene data show CDR1 as LGHDT and CDR2 as YNNKEL (reference sequence). The CDR3 here is CASSQRVVWRTNTGELFF. Written as DNA, the CDR3 is TGTGCCAGCAGCCAAAGAGTAGTCTGGAGGACCAACACCGGGGAGCTGTTTTTT.

In this sample, this clonotype turned up many times. This chain uses TRBV6-5 with TRBJ2-4; TRBD2 might be the D (5 bases). Germline V CDR1 and CDR2: MNHEY, SVGAGI. Trimming stripped 3 bases from V and 7 bases from J, with 10 bases between. This CDR3 spans 13 amino acids. Written as DNA, the CDR3 is TGTGCCAGCAGTTATGAGGGAAGGAACATTCAGTACTTC. As protein: CASSYEGRNIQYF.

This clonotype occurred many times. The V gene is TRBV10-3, the J gene TRBJ2-7, with 8 bases aligning to TRBD1. Germline V gene data show CDR1 as ENHRY and CDR2 as SYGVKD. This CDR3 spans 16 amino acids. The ends lost 3 bases at V and 3 bases at J; junction bases unmatched: 10. CDR3 in amino acids: CAISEPPGTGIYEQYF. CDR3 DNA: TGTGCCATCAGTGAACCTCCCGGGACAGGCATCTACGAGCAGTACTTC.

This clonotype occurred many times. The CDR3 region is CASSDWTSIDGYTF. Written as DNA, the CDR3 is TGTGCCAGCAGTGATTGGACTTCTATCGATGGCTACACCTTC. The chain employs TRBV6-1 and TRBJ1-2; D not certain. Germline V CDR1 and CDR2: MNHNS, SASEGT. V was cut by 3 bases and J by 6 bases, with 14 bases left in between. This CDR3 is built from 14 residues.

This clonotype appeared many times. The CDR3 loop reads CSARDFSGETQYF. In DNA form, the CDR3 reads TGCAGTGCTAGAGACTTCTCCGGGGAGACCCAGTACTTC. The genes are TRBV20-1 and TRBJ2-5; no firm D call. V lost 0 bases, J lost 5 bases, and 10 bases lay in between. Looked up from germline, CDR1 is DFQATT and CDR2 is SNEGSKA (reference sequence). The CDR3 spans 13 residues.

This clonotype was picked up many times. V gene TRBV5-1 combines with J gene TRBJ2-1; 10 nucleotides agree with TRBD1. CDR1 is SGHRS, CDR2 YFSETQ, per germline. CDR3 length equals 15 residues. V shed 5 bases, J shed 8 bases, and the junction held 10 bases outside the gene matches. In DNA, the CDR3 is TGCGCCAGCAGGTCATCGGGACAGGGGTTCCATGAGCAGTTCTTC. This sequence encodes CASRSSGQGFHEQFF.

Many counts were recorded for this clonotype. The chain recombines TRBV20-1 with TRBJ2-1; D might be TRBD2 (5 bases). The CDR3 runs 14 residues. V lost 6 bases to trimming and J lost 6 bases, with 18 bases between them. CDR1 is DFQATT and CDR2 is SNEGSKA in the germline V gene (reference sequence). The DNA for the CDR3 is TGCAGTGCCACTAGAGATAGCTTCTCCAATGAGCAGTTCTTC. Its translation is CSATRDSFSNEQFF.

This clonotype was recorded many times. This sequence joins TRBV5-6 and TRBJ2-5; D is ambiguous. V was cut by 4 bases and J by 1 base, with 17 bases left in between. The CDR3 has 16 residues. Per the germline V gene, CDR1 is SGHDT and CDR2 is YYEEEE. Here the CDR3 reads CASSILLGNPQETQYF. CDR3 sequence (DNA): TGTGCCAGCAGCATCCTGCTGGGCAACCCCCAAGAGACCCAGTACTTC.

The sample holds a few counts of this clonotype. The chain links TRBV28 to TRBJ1-6; 7 nucleotides align to TRBD1. There are 15 residues in the CDR3. Germline CDR1 and CDR2: MDHEN and SYDVKM. Trimming took 4 bases from V and 9 from J; bases not matched to a gene: 9. As DNA, the CDR3 is TGTGCCAGCAGTTCCCCGACAGGGTATTTTTCACCCCTCCACTTT. This encodes CASSSPTGYFSPLHF.

Ten or more counts support this clonotype. The J gene is TRBJ1-4, the V gene TRBV5-1; tentatively, D is TRBD1 (6 bases). CDR3 size: 14 residues. Germline V gene lookup returns CDR1 SGHRS and CDR2 YFSETQ. The germline V and J ends were trimmed by 2 bases and 7 bases, with 12 bases remaining between them. CDR3 nucleotides: TGCGCCAGCAGCTTTGGGGGGCAGGGTGAAAAACTGTTTTTT. Its protein product is CASSFGGQGEKLFF.

This clonotype was counted at least ten times. The CDR3 protein is CASSLSLRGRNEQYF. In nucleotides, the CDR3 is TGTGCCAGCAGTCTTTCTTTGAGGGGGCGCAACGAGCAGTACTTC. This rearrangement joins TRBV27 to TRBJ2-7; 7 bases map to TRBD1. Germline-derived CDR1 and CDR2 are MNHEY and SMNVEV (reference sequence). The J segment lost 5 bases and the V segment lost 5 bases, leaving 12 bases of the junction unmatched. The CDR3 consists of 15 residues.

This clonotype was recorded many times. J is TRBJ2-1 and V is TRBV7-6, with 7 bases aligning to TRBD2. The CDR3 is 16 residues long. V shed 1 base, J shed 6 bases, and the junction held 9 bases outside the gene matches. Germline lookup yields CDR1 SGHVS and CDR2 FNYEAQ. This chain's CDR3 is CASSLGSRLAPNEQFF. CDR3 coding DNA: TGTGCCAGCAGCTTAGGGTCGAGACTAGCCCCCAATGAGCAGTTCTTC.

This chain uses TRBV28 with TRBJ1-5, with D perhaps TRBD1 (6 bases). This CDR3 has 15 amino acids. Deletions cut 6 bases from V and 2 bases from J, with 14 bases between. Per the germline V gene, CDR1 is MDHEN and CDR2 is SYDVKM. CDR3 bases: TGTGCCAGCAGGACCGTGCAGGGGCGCAATCAGCCCCAGCATTTT. Translation gives CASRTVQGRNQPQHF.

At least ten counts were recorded for this clonotype. The chain is built from TRBV5-1 and TRBJ2-2; D unclear. Germline CDR1 SGHRS, CDR2 YFSETQ. V was shortened by 0 bases and J by 0 bases, with 6 bases between the two germline ends. The CDR3 runs to 15 residues. This chain's CDR3 is CASSLGQTNTGELFF. CDR3 DNA: TGCGCCAGCAGCTTGGGGCAGACGAACACCGGGGAGCTGTTTTTT.

This clonotype has ten or more counts. The chain carries TRBV6-6 and TRBJ1-3; 7 nucleotides agree with TRBD1. The CDR3 length is 13 residues. Germline assignment: CDR1 MNHNY and CDR2 SVGAGI (reference sequence). V shed 6 bases, J shed 3 bases, and the junction held 2 bases outside the gene matches. The CDR3 loop is CASSYRGGNTIYF. In DNA form, the CDR3 reads TGTGCCAGCAGCTACAGGGGTGGAAACACCATATATTTT.

The sample holds many counts of this clonotype. The chain has TRBV4-2 and TRBJ2-5, with D perhaps TRBD1 or TRBD2 (7 bases each). Looked up from germline, CDR1 is LGHNA and CDR2 is YNFKEQ. The CDR3 spans 16 residues. V lost 4 bases and J lost 1, with 16 bases in between. The CDR3 reads CASSPLQGGGQETQYF. The CDR3 DNA reads as TGTGCCAGCAGCCCCCTCCAGGGGGGGGGCCAAGAGACCCAGTACTTC.

This clonotype was found many times. The chain uses TRBV5-5 and TRBJ2-5, with 9 positions matching TRBD2. Germline V gene sequence: CDR1 SGHKS, CDR2 YYEKEE (reference sequence). V lost 4 bases, J lost 1 base, and 8 bases stayed unmatched. The CDR3 has 16 residues. The CDR3 region has the DNA TGTGCCAGCAGCGCCGGGACTAGCATCTTCCAAGAGACCCAGTACTTC. It encodes CASSAGTSIFQETQYF.

This clonotype has ten or more counts. The chain combines TRBV5-5 with TRBJ2-3, with D unclear. The CDR3 loop spans 16 amino acids. The germline V gene encodes CDR1 SGHKS and CDR2 YYEKEE (reference sequence). V was cut by 0 bases and J by 2 bases, with 13 bases left in between. CDR3 DNA sequence: TGTGCCAGCAGCTTGGCGGCCCTTCCAACCACAGATACGCAGTATTTT. This translates into CASSLAALPTTDTQYF.

This clonotype was recorded at least ten times. The rearrangement joins TRBV6-2 or TRBV6-3 to TRBJ2-5; D is undetermined. Trimming left V 2 bases short and J 11 bases short, with 9 bases between. In germline, CDR1 is MNHEY, CDR2 SVGEGT. The CDR3 is made up of 11 amino acids. The CDR3 DNA is TGTGCCAGCAGTTACATGGCGTCGCAGTACTTC. This sequence encodes CASSYMASQYF.